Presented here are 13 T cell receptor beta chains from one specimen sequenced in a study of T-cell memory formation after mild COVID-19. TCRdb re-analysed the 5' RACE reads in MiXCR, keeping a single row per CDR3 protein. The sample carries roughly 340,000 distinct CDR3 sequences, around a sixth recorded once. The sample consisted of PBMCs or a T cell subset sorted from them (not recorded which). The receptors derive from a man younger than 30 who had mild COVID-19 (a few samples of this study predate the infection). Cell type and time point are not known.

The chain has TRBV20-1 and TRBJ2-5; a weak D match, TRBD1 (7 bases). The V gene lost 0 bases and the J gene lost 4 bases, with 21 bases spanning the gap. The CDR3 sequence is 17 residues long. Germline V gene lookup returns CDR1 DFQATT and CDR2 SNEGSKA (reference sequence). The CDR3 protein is CSARDQGGRGNGETQYF. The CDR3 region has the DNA TGCAGTGCTAGAGATCAGGGGGGCAGGGGGAACGGAGAGACCCAGTACTTC.

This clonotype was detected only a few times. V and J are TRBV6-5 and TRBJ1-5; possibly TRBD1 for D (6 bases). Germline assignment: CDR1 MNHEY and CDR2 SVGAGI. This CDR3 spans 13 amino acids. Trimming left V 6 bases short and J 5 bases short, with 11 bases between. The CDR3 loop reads CASSPDRHQPQHF. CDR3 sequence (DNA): TGTGCCAGCAGCCCGGACAGACATCAGCCCCAGCATTTT.

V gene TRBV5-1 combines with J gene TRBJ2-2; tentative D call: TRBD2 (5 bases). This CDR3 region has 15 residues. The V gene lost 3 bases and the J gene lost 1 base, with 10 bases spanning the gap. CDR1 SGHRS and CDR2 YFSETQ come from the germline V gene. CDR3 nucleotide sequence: TGCGCCAGCAGCTGGAGGAACGTGAACACCGGGGAGCTGTTTTTT. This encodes CASSWRNVNTGELFF.

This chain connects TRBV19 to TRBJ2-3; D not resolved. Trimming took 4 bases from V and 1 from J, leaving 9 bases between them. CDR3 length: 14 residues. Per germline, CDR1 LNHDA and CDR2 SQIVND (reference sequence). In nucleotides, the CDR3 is TGTGCCAGTAGTAGTCACTACCGCACAGATACGCAGTATTTT. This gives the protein CASSSHYRTDTQYF.

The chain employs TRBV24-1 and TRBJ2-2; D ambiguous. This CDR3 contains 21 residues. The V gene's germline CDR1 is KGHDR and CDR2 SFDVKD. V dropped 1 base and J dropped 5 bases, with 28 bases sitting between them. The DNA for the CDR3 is TGTGCCACCAGTGATTTACCGATACTTAAGGAGACACCCGGTGGGACCGGGGAGCTGTTTTTT. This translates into CATSDLPILKETPGGTGELFF.

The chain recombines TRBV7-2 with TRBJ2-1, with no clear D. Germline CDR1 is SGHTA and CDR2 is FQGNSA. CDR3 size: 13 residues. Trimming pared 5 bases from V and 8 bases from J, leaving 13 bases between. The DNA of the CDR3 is TGTGCCAGCAGCAACTACGTCACACATGAGCAGTTCTTC. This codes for CASSNYVTHEQFF.

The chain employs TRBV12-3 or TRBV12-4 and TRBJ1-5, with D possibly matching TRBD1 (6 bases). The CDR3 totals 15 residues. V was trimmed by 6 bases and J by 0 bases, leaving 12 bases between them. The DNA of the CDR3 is TGTGCCAGCAGCGCAGGGGAGGGTAGCAATCAGCCCCAGCATTTT. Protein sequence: CASSAGEGSNQPQHF.

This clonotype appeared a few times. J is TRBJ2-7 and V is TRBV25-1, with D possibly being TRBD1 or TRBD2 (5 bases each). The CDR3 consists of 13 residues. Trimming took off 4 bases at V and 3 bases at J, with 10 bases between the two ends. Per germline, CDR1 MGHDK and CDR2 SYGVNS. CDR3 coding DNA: TGTGCCAGCAGTGGGGACGTCGGCTACGAGCAGTACTTC. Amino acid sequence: CASSGDVGYEQYF.

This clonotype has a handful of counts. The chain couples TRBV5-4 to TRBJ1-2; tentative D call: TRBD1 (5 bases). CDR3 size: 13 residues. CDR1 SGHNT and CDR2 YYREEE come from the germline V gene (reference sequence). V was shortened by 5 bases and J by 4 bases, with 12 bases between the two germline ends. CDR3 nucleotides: TGTGCCAGCAGAACTCAGGGAAGCTATGGCTACACCTTC. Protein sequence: CASRTQGSYGYTF.

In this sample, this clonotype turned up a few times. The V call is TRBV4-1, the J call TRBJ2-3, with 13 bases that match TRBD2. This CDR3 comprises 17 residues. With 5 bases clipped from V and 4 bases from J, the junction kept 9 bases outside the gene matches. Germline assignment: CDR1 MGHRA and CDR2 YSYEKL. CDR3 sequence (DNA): TGCGCCAGCAGCGACTCCGGGACTAGCGGGGTCGCAGATACGCAGTATTTT. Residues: CASSDSGTSGVADTQYF.

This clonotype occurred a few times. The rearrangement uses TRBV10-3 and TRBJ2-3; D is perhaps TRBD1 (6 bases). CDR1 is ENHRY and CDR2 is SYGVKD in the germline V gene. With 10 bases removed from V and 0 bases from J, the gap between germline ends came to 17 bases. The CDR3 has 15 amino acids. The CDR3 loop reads CATGQRTASTDTQYF. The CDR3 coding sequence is TGTGCCACCGGACAGCGAACTGCTAGCACAGATACGCAGTATTTT.

This CDR3 reads CASSYSRDTAYEQYF. The CDR3 nucleotides read TGTGCCAGCAGTTACTCGAGGGACACAGCCTACGAGCAGTACTTC. The chain combines TRBV6-5 with TRBJ2-7, with D possibly matching TRBD1 (6 bases). The V end lost 0 bases, the J end lost 2 bases, and 11 bases lay between the germline ends. Germline CDR1 reads MNHEY; CDR2 reads SVGAGI. The CDR3 runs 15 residues.

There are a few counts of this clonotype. The CDR3 spells CASSLPPSGPETQYF. Written as DNA, the CDR3 is TGCGCCAGCAGCTTGCCCCCCTCCGGGCCGGAGACCCAGTACTTC. The chain joins TRBV5-1 to TRBJ2-5; D is unclear. V dropped 1 base and J dropped 5 bases, with 15 bases sitting between them. Per the germline V gene, CDR1 is SGHRS and CDR2 is YFSETQ. The CDR3 is made up of 15 amino acids.